The rows below give T cell receptor beta chains drawn from one sample of a study of identical twins. Using its own MiXCR run on the 5' RACE reads, TCRdb lists one record per CDR3 protein. The repertoire holds some 760,000 distinct CDR3 sequences, with about 18% as singletons. The sample also formed part of further work on T cells expressing NK-cell markers.

Sequencing was performed on PBMCs. The source is a woman between 18 and 29 years old in good health. Both conserved end residues are part of each CDR3. The D gene is left open where the match is weak.

TRBD1	TRBV25-1	TRBJ1-2	CASSESQGAAYGYTF
-	TRBV24-1	TRBJ2-1	CATSDLGGAEQFF
-	TRBV12-3/TRBV12-4	TRBJ2-3	CASRGDIWTNESTDTQYF
-	TRBV20-1	TRBJ1-1	CSARDPRGWAEAFF
TRBD1	TRBV20-1	TRBJ2-7	CSADSRQGASYEQYF
-	TRBV7-9	TRBJ1-2	CASNRQTNYGYTF
-	TRBV12-3/TRBV12-4	TRBJ2-5	CASTDTGGLETQYF
-	TRBV10-1	TRBJ2-5	CASKILPGLSQETQYF
TRBD1	TRBV5-1	TRBJ2-1	CASQTGQGHEQFF
-	TRBV10-3	TRBJ2-3	CAISEARAGTDTQYF
-	TRBV5-1	TRBJ2-2	CATRQTAQPNTGELFF
TRBD1	TRBV20-1	TRBJ2-7	CSALSRRTGAHEQYF
TRBD2	TRBV4-3	TRBJ2-3	CASSPYHTGLAGNTDTQYF
TRBD1	TRBV20-1	TRBJ1-6	CSASETGTALHF
TRBD2	TRBV3-1	TRBJ2-3	CASSHQITAGGGRDTQYF
-	TRBV5-6	TRBJ2-3	CASSGNGDSQYF
-	TRBV20-1	TRBJ2-7	CSARDVQSYEQYF
-	TRBV7-9	TRBJ2-3	CASSTGTAGATDTQYF
TRBD1	TRBV20-1	TRBJ2-2	CSARGTGPGELFF
TRBD2	TRBV7-9	TRBJ2-5	CASSLGASGDQETQYF
-	TRBV29-1	TRBJ1-4	CSGQQGANEKLFF
-	TRBV7-3	TRBJ2-1	CASSVAGLLDYNEQFF
TRBD2	TRBV30	TRBJ2-2	CAFQSGTNYHGELFF
-	TRBV28	TRBJ2-1	CASTPRGTTYNEQFF
TRBD1	TRBV7-3	TRBJ2-1	CASSPTGTGSYNEQFF
-	TRBV7-2	TRBJ2-7	CASSLVAGDAYEQYF
-	TRBV4-3	TRBJ2-5	CASSPDPTGLGTQYF
-	TRBV7-2	TRBJ1-2	CASSRGYVNYGYTF
TRBD1	TRBV12-3/TRBV12-4	TRBJ2-1	CASRSNMGQGSNEQFF
TRBD2	TRBV7-9	TRBJ2-7	CASSLSLAGHYEQYF
-	TRBV6-1	TRBJ1-6	CASSAAGTWNSPLHF
-	TRBV6-6	TRBJ2-1	CALSGSHNEQFF
TRBD2	TRBV28	TRBJ2-7	CASSLPAGGPDF
TRBD2	TRBV5-1	TRBJ2-1	CASSSLSGSSYNEQFF
TRBD1	TRBV12-3/TRBV12-4	TRBJ1-1	CASNSGQGANTEAFF